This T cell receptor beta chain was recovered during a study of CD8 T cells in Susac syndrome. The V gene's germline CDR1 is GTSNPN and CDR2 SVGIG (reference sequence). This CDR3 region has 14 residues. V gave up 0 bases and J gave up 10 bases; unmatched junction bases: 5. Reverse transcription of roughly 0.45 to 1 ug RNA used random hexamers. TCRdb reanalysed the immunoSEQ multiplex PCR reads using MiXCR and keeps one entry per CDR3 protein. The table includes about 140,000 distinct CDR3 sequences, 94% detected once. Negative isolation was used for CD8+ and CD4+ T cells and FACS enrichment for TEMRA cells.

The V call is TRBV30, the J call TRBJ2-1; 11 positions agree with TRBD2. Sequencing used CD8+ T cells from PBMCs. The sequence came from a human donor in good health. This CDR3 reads CAWSVLAGGREQFF. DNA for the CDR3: TGTGCCTGGAGTGTCCTAGCGGGAGGCCGGGAGCAGTTCTTC. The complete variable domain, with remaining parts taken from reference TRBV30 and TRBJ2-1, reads SQTIHQWPATLVQPVGSPLSLECTVEGTSNPNLYWYRQAAGRGLQLLFYSVGIGQISSEVPQNLSASRPQDRQFILSSKKLLLSDSGFYLCAWSVLAGGREQFFGPGTRLTVL.